This is a list of T cell receptor beta chains from one sample in a study of OX40 agonist ivuxolimab in advanced cancers. Produced via immunoSEQ multiplex PCR; TCRdb's table is partial and in-frame only. The table records 70,000 to 75,000 clones, roughly 78% of them present only once. This material consisted of CD4+ or CD8+ T cells sorted from blood, taken in a trial of the OX40 agonist ivuxolimab. The receptors shown here come from an adult with an advanced solid tumor such as melanoma, head and neck, liver or kidney cancer. CDR3s include the opening cysteine and the closing phenylalanine or tryptophan. Each record gives: CDR3 length, clone size, V gene, D gene, J gene, CDR3 protein, CDR3 DNA. D genes are given only for firm matches. For some rows the clone size is stated as once, few or many, or as a class when expanded; others skip it.

>16|NA|TRBV7-9|NA|TRBJ1-1
CASSLWGQVGNTEAFF
TGTGCCAGCAGCTTATGGGGGCAGGTGGGGAACACTGAAGCTTTCTTT
>12|NA|TRBV5-5|NA|TRBJ1-1
CASSLRDTEAFF
TGTGCCAGCAGCCTAAGGGACACTGAAGCTTTCTTT
>15|few|TRBV7-6|TRBD1|TRBJ1-6
CASSLGQGSNSPLHF
TGTGCCAGCAGCTTAGGACAGGGGAGCAATTCACCCCTCCACTTT
>14|NA|TRBV4-3|TRBD1|TRBJ1-6
CASSQGQGNSPLHF
TGCGCCAGCAGCCAAGGACAGGGAAATTCACCCCTCCACTTT
>13|NA|TRBV6-1|NA|TRBJ1-2
CASREDGYYGYTF
TGTGCCAGCAGGGAAGACGGGTACTATGGCTACACCTTC
>17|NA|TRBV5-1|TRBD1|TRBJ2-6
CASSPGTGRSGANVLTF
TGCGCCAGCAGCCCTGGGACAGGACGATCTGGGGCCAACGTCCTGACTTTC
>12|NA|TRBV29-1|NA|TRBJ2-7
CSVSDQSYEQYF
TGCAGCGTTTCCGACCAATCCTACGAGCAGTACTTC
>16|once|TRBV23-1|TRBD1|TRBJ2-2
CASSPRDRVNTGELFF
TGCGCCAGCAGTCCCCGGGACAGGGTTAACACCGGGGAGCTGTTTTTT
>11|NA|TRBV28|NA|TRBJ2-2
CATYYTGELFF
TGTGCCACCTACTACACCGGGGAGCTGTTTTTT
>12|NA|TRBV7-2|TRBD1|TRBJ1-2
CASSPDRGGYTF
TGTGCCAGCAGCCCCGACAGGGGAGGCTACACCTTC
>15|NA|TRBV18|NA|TRBJ1-4
CASSPPLYRDEKLFF
TGTGCCAGCTCACCACCATTGTACAGGGATGAAAAACTGTTTTTT
>15|once|TRBV5-1|NA|TRBJ2-7
CASRSASSPYYEQYF
TGCGCCAGCAGATCCGCCTCAAGCCCTTACTACGAGCAGTACTTC
>15|NA|TRBV18|NA|TRBJ2-6
CASSPKGSGANVLTF
TGTGCCAGCTCACCAAAGGGGTCTGGGGCCAACGTCCTGACTTTC
>12|NA|TRBV28|NA|TRBJ2-1
CASSFVGPEQFF
TGTGCCAGCAGTTTTGTTGGGCCTGAGCAGTTCTTC
>15|NA|TRBV6-6|TRBD1|TRBJ1-5
CASSHGTGNKQPQHF
TGTGCCAGCAGCCACGGGACAGGGAACAAGCAGCCCCAGCATTTT
>13|NA|TRBV7-3|NA|TRBJ1-1
CASSSDVNTEAFF
TGTGCCAGCAGCTCTGATGTGAACACTGAAGCTTTCTTT
>17|NA|TRBV9|TRBD1|TRBJ1-4
CASSEGTGGATNEKLFF
TGTGCCAGCAGCGAGGGGACAGGGGGCGCAACTAATGAAAAACTGTTTTTT
>13|NA|TRBV2|NA|TRBJ2-5
CASQSAREETQYF
TGTGCCAGCCAGTCAGCCCGGGAAGAGACCCAGTACTTC
>14|NA|TRBV18|NA|TRBJ2-1
CASSPGGGYNEQFF
TGTGCCAGCTCCCCCGGAGGGGGCTACAATGAGCAGTTCTTC
>17|NA|TRBV7-9|TRBD1|TRBJ1-6
CASSLAIYDRANSPLHF
TGTGCCAGCAGCTTAGCGATCTATGACAGGGCAAATTCACCCCTCCACTTT
>11|few|TRBV20-1|NA|TRBJ1-1
CSARFNTEAFF
TGCAGTGCTAGATTCAACACTGAAGCTTTCTTT
>14|NA|TRBV28|NA|TRBJ1-2
CASSFLGAEFGYTF
TGTGCCAGCAGTTTCTTGGGGGCGGAATTTGGCTACACCTTC
>15|NA|TRBV4-3|NA|TRBJ2-3
CASSLLREGADTQYF
TGCGCCAGCAGCCTACTACGAGAGGGTGCGGATACGCAGTATTTT
>16|NA|TRBV7-2|TRBD1|TRBJ2-5
CASSLGSTGVAETQYF
TGTGCCAGCAGCTTAGGATCTACAGGGGTTGCGGAGACCCAGTACTTC
>17|NA|TRBV7-2|NA|TRBJ1-4
CASSSGGGLRGYEKLFF
TGTGCCAGCAGCTCCGGGGGTGGCCTTAGGGGGTATGAAAAACTGTTTTTT
>14|NA|TRBV5-1|TRBD2|TRBJ2-1
CASSPTSGRDEQFF
TGCGCCAGCAGCCCCACTAGCGGGAGAGATGAGCAGTTCTTC
>16|NA|TRBV6-6|TRBD1|TRBJ1-5
CASSWTGVSSNQPQHF
TGTGCCAGCAGCTGGACAGGGGTCTCGAGCAATCAGCCCCAGCATTTT